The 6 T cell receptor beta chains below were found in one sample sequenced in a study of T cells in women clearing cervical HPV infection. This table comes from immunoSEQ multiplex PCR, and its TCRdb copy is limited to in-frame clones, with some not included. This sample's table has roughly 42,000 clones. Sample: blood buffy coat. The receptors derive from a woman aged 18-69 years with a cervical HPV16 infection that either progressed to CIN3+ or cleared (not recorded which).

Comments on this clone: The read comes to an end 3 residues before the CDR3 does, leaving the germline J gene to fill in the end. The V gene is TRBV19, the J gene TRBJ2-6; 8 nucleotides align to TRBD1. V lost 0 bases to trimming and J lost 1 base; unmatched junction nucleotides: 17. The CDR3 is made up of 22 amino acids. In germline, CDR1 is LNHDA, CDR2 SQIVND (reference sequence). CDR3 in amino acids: CASSIELTGVGMWASGANVLTF. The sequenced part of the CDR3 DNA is TGTGCCAGTAGTATAGAGTTGACAGGGGTGGGTATGTGGGCATCTGGGGCCAACGTC. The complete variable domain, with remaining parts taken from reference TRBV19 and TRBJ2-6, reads DGGITQSPKYLFRKEGQNVTLSCEQNLNHDAMYWYRQDPGQGLRLIYYSQIVNDFQKGDIAEGYSVSREKKESFPLTVTSAQKNPTAFYLCASSIELTGVGMWASGANVLTFGAGSRLTVL.

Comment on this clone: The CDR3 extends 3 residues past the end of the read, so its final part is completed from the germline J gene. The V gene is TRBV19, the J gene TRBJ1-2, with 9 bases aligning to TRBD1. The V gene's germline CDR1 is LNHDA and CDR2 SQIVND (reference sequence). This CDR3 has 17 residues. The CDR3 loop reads CASSIKQGAPRADTYTF. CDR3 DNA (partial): TGTGCCAGTAGTATTAAACAGGGGGCCCCCAGGGCAGATACC.

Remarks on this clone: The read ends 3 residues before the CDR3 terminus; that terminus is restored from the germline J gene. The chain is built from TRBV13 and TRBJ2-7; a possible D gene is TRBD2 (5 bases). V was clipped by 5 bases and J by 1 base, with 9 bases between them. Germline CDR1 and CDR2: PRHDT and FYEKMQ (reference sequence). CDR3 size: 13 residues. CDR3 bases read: TGTGCCAGCAGCACGGACTGGTCCTACGAG. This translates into CASSTDWSYE. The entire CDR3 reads CASSTDWSYEQYF.

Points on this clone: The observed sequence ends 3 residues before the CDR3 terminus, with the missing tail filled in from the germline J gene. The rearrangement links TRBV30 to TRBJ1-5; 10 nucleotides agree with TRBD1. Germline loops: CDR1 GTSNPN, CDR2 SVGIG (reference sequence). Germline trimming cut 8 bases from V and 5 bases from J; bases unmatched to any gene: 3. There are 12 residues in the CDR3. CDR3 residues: CAGGQGDQPQHF. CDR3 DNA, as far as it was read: TGTGCCGGAGGACAGGGGGATCAGCCC.

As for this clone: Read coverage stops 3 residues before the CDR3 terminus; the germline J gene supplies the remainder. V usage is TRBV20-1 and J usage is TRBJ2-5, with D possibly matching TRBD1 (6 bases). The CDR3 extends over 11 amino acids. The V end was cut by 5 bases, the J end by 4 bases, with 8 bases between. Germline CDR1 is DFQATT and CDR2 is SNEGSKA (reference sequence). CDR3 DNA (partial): TGCAGTGCTGAAGGGGGAGAGACC. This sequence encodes CSAEGGET. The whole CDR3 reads CSAEGGETQYF.

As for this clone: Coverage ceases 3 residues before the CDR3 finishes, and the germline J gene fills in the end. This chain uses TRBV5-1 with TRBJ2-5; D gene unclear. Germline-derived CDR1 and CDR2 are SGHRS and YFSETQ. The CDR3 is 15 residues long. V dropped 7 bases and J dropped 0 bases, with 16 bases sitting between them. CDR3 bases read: TGCGCCAGCCACACGGTGGGCCCCTACCAAGAGACC. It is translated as CASHTVGPYQET. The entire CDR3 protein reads CASHTVGPYQETQYF.